This TCR beta chain was identified in a study of blood T cell repertoires in COVID-19. In the study overall: The United States, Italy and Spain provided the acute and convalescent COVID-19 samples.

Seattle's cohort entered during active infection and was followed longitudinally. TCRdb's copy holds only in-frame clones and misses some; the assay was immunoSEQ multiplex PCR. Of under 300,000 clones detected, 80% to 95% appear once; the ten largest clones hold around 0.83%. The germline V gene encodes CDR1 MNHEY and CDR2 SMNVEV (reference sequence). There are 15 residues in the CDR3. The V and J ends lost 0 bases and 1 base respectively, with 9 bases between them. The source of this sequence is a man under 40 with COVID-19, enrolled during active disease. The sequenced sample was peripheral blood. The chain recombines TRBV27 with TRBJ1-2; tentative D call: TRBD1 (5 bases). CDR3 DNA: TGTGCCAGCAGTTTATCCGGGGGTCTTAACTATGGCTACACCTTC. It translates to CASSLSGGLNYGYTF.